This paragraph covers one T cell receptor beta chain sequence. This clone has a single count. This clone's antigen is unknown. No clone much larger than this one lies a single base away; base qualities are absent. TCRbeta CDR3 regions were amplified from genomic DNA by means of the immunoSEQ Assay, a bias-controlled multiplex PCR. The paper's data handling went like this. The number of nucleated cells in each sample was estimated from the amplification of reference gene primers within the assay. Sequence reads were collapsed and filtered to measure the absolute abundance of every unique TCRbeta CDR3 rearrangement. For each sample, productive Simpson clonality was calculated as the square root of Simpson's diversity index over productive rearrangements. In its TCRdb copy, this immuneACCESS table keeps in-frame sequences only and misses some clones. Where compared with another copy, unresolved V genes explain less than half of these, and the others have no known cause. D and trimming were read from the DNA, whereas the V and J calls and clone size are those reported in that table. The sample table holds 10,000 to 15,000 clones, of which roughly four fifths were seen once. The ten biggest clones cover 25% of the sample.

The collaborating institutions used their own protocols to collect whole blood in K2EDTA tubes. For TCRbeta analysis, collaborators shipped samples as frozen whole blood, isolated PBMCs, or DNA extracted from either of those sample types. These data come from a study of blood T cell repertoires in COVID-19 (dated by TCRdb to 2019 to 2021). Turning to the overall study: Samples from collaborators originated in the United States, Italy and Spain and spanned both the acute and convalescent phases of COVID-19. The prospective study material was composed of cDNA or gDNA derived from T cells, B-cell-depleted T cells, or PBMCs. A freely available public database, intended as a resource for researchers studying the immune response to SARS-CoV-2, is where the repertoires were released. The sample metadata nearly always contained a de-identified subject ID, COVID-19 status, age in years and sex. Deeply sampled blood TCRbeta repertoires from subjects exposed to, actively infected with, or recovered from COVID-19 were included in the dataset. The samples were drawn from the first 160 participants of the ongoing ImmuneRACE study and from some 1,300 subjects provided by 6 global collaborators. Where available, HLA class I and class II types were obtained from metadata supplied by the sample provider rather than from assay-based typing. The full study reports these points: Clinical and demographic metadata were provided uncurated, with the amount varying by source and participant.

The CDR3 runs 13 residues from the cysteine to the phenylalanine. CDR3 DNA is the only sequence kept; it has 39 bases, read in frame from the first base. Trimming accounts for 5 bases at V and 6 bases at J, while the number of junction bases matched to no gene is 6. Sequences were obtained from peripheral blood. The V and J segments used are TRBV12-3 or TRBV12-4 and TRBJ2-7, with TRBD1 matching 8 junction bases. This TCR came from a man between 40 and 49 years old with active or convalescent COVID-19. The sequenced DNA: TGTGCCAGCAGTCCTACCACAGGGGGCGAGCAGTACTTC. Its translation is CASSPTTGGEQYF.